These T cell receptor beta chains were read from a single sample in a study of vaccination and CD4 T cells after COVID-19. These receptors are not linked to any known antigen. TCRdb redid the calling of the PCR reads with MiXCR, one entry per CDR3 protein. The sample yields 9,500 to 10,000 distinct CDR3 sequences, about half seen once. The sequencing sample was made of CD4+ T cells from blood, cultured in vitro. These receptors were collected from a human donor who had recovered from COVID-19. CDR3s include the opening cysteine and the closing phenylalanine or tryptophan. D genes are given only for firm matches.

TRBV7-7 | TRBD1 | CASSSGTGQETQYF
TRBV20-1 | TRBD1 | CSAVTGAGTEAFF
TRBV11-2 | TRBD1 | CASSTYRGQNTEAFF
TRBV2 | TRBD1 | CASREDRAGGYTF
TRBV30 | TRBD1 | CACRTTGGGSIHF
TRBV2 | - | CASSEFRDGQPQHF
TRBV6-5 | TRBD1 | CASSYPTGNTQYF
TRBV18 | - | CASSPQGGLNEQFF
TRBV7-2 | TRBD1 | CASSLSGGRTEAFF
TRBV5-1 | - | CASRNQGGYNEQFF
TRBV6-1 | - | CASSEVQNQPQHF
TRBV18 | TRBD2 | CASSPGTSGGSYEQYF
TRBV29-1 | - | CSTRAGAGESYEQYF
TRBV6-4 | - | CASSALGNTEAFF
TRBV18 | - | CASSPGHLTNTEAFF
TRBV5-4 | - | CASSSRGGYGYTF
TRBV7-8 | - | CASSLGTAGRGPQETQYF
TRBV19 | TRBD2 | CASSISGLAGGQETQYF
TRBV19 | TRBD1 | CASSIGYRGSNQPQHF
TRBV12-2 | - | CASRLHASDFSYEQYF
TRBV19 | TRBD2 | CASSRTSGAETQYF
TRBV20-1 | - | CSASGTASYEQYF
TRBV6-1 | TRBD1 | CASSDRDSKDEAFF
TRBV20-1 | TRBD1 | CSALLGQGALGQFF
TRBV18 | TRBD1 | CASSPDVGQGAIGYTF
TRBV7-2 | - | CASSLDGRGNQPQHF
TRBV7-8 | - | CASSTRDGIQKLFF
TRBV2 | - | CASSAGTWETQYF
TRBV11-3 | - | CASSLLTGALRTGELFF
TRBV30 | - | CAWAPGQRHSPLHF
TRBV6-2/TRBV6-3 | TRBD1 | CASSDGQGGTEAFF
TRBV19 | TRBD1 | CASSSRDSDSPLHF
TRBV30 | - | CACVLEPGRGYNSPLHF
TRBV7-2 | - | CASSPRGGYGYTF
TRBV5-5 | - | CASSAPQGNEQYF
TRBV7-9 | - | CASSLSQGSEKLFF
TRBV12-3/TRBV12-4 | TRBD1 | CASRGDRQAWFF
TRBV5-1 | - | CASSGGGPRETQYF
TRBV4-1 | - | CASSQSGTPGSNQPQHF
TRBV19 | - | CASRYNSNQPQHF
TRBV6-2/TRBV6-3 | TRBD1 | CASSRQGAPQHF
TRBV5-1 | - | CASSYFHDSQGTEAFF
TRBV6-1 | TRBD1 | CASSSRGTAYGYTF
TRBV4-3 | - | CASSQGLGGNTIYF
TRBV21-1 | - | CASSNTAADTQYF
TRBV7-9 | TRBD2 | CASSASGGPWDTQYF
TRBV6-1 | TRBD1 | CASSEMSTGTGAPQHF
TRBV12-3/TRBV12-4 | TRBD1 | CASSFRGHSYGYTF
TRBV6-1 | - | CASSGGQGRTDTQYF
TRBV4-3 | - | CASSQAQGGRNTEAFF
TRBV19 | TRBD2 | CASTPGLALGEQFF
TRBV12-3/TRBV12-4 | - | CASSLASEARAFF
TRBV6-1 | - | CASSKAQGYNSPLHF
TRBV12-3/TRBV12-4 | TRBD1 | CASSLVNRGDYGYTF